This is a list of T cell receptor beta chains from one sample in a study of HIV-infected children after antiretroviral therapy interruption. Each CDR3 protein gets one entry after TCRdb re-called the 3' RACE reads with MiXCR. The table shows some 38,000 distinct CDR3 sequences, with less than 8.5% occurring only once. Sample: CD45RA+ CD4+ T cells from PBMCs, pooled from several time points, taken from a donor given antiretroviral therapy, either interrupted or continuous. These receptors were taken from a pool of human donors with HIV. Both conserved end residues are part of each CDR3. The D gene is left open where the match is weak.

d_gene: -; v_gene: TRBV27; len: 13; CDR3aa: CASSFERNYGYTF
d_gene: -; v_gene: TRBV12-3/TRBV12-4; len: 18; CDR3aa: CASRTLGRGSLRYNEQFF
d_gene: -; v_gene: TRBV5-1; len: 12; CDR3aa: CASSLREYEQYF
d_gene: TRBD2; v_gene: TRBV7-9; len: 19; CDR3aa: CASSLARTSGRTNYNEQFF
d_gene: TRBD1; v_gene: TRBV7-9; len: 16; CDR3aa: CASSPKTGQGIYGYTF
d_gene: -; v_gene: TRBV28; len: 12; CDR3aa: CASSPRVGSAFF
d_gene: -; v_gene: TRBV5-1; len: 14; CDR3aa: CASSLSTTTGEQYF
d_gene: TRBD2; v_gene: TRBV5-1; len: 15; CDR3aa: CASSIAGLAGNEQFF
d_gene: -; v_gene: TRBV7-2; len: 16; CDR3aa: CASRHRWGKSTDTQYF
d_gene: TRBD1; v_gene: TRBV5-1; len: 15; CDR3aa: CASSPPGQTPEKLFF
d_gene: TRBD2; v_gene: TRBV7-8; len: 16; CDR3aa: CASSSGLAGGPGELFF
d_gene: -; v_gene: TRBV7-3; len: 16; CDR3aa: CASSLQSFYSNQPQHF
d_gene: TRBD1; v_gene: TRBV6-5; len: 16; CDR3aa: CASSSLTGGSYNEQFF
d_gene: -; v_gene: TRBV10-1; len: 13; CDR3aa: CASSEGTTWGYTF
d_gene: -; v_gene: TRBV7-2; len: 15; CDR3aa: CASSLEGRGINEQFF
d_gene: -; v_gene: TRBV2; len: 15; CDR3aa: CASTTTHSTGGKLFF
d_gene: TRBD1; v_gene: TRBV5-5; len: 16; CDR3aa: CASSLRTGTGSYEQYF
d_gene: TRBD1; v_gene: TRBV5-6; len: 14; CDR3aa: CASSASGTGEKLFF
d_gene: TRBD1; v_gene: TRBV5-5; len: 14; CDR3aa: CASSPTGVENEQFF
d_gene: TRBD2; v_gene: TRBV2; len: 13; CDR3aa: CARGAGGHNEQFF
d_gene: TRBD1; v_gene: TRBV18; len: 15; CDR3aa: CASSPRAGGSYEQYF
d_gene: TRBD1; v_gene: TRBV7-8; len: 15; CDR3aa: CASSSRDRPGNTIYF
d_gene: TRBD2; v_gene: TRBV25-1; len: 15; CDR3aa: CASSGGGFWTDTQYF
d_gene: TRBD1; v_gene: TRBV2; len: 13; CDR3aa: CANGQARDQPQHF
d_gene: TRBD1; v_gene: TRBV5-4; len: 16; CDR3aa: CASSFQQGTPVYGYTF
d_gene: -; v_gene: TRBV30; len: 13; CDR3aa: CAWSRTGRDTLYF
d_gene: -; v_gene: TRBV10-3; len: 13; CDR3aa: CAISGTESYGYTF
d_gene: TRBD1; v_gene: TRBV27; len: 12; CDR3aa: CATKDRVLGYTF
d_gene: TRBD1; v_gene: TRBV28; len: 15; CDR3aa: CASRSGGGRRQPQHF
d_gene: TRBD1; v_gene: TRBV5-1; len: 17; CDR3aa: CASSFRDRGFMNTEAFF
d_gene: -; v_gene: TRBV6-6; len: 13; CDR3aa: CASGPDRYAEQFF
d_gene: -; v_gene: TRBV12-3/TRBV12-4; len: 15; CDR3aa: CASRSSWAGNYGYTF
d_gene: -; v_gene: TRBV7-2; len: 15; CDR3aa: CASSLAPGFGEKLFF
d_gene: TRBD2; v_gene: TRBV25-1; len: 16; CDR3aa: CASSDLVAGVYNEQFF
d_gene: TRBD2; v_gene: TRBV5-1; len: 15; CDR3aa: CASRTGGVSTDTQYF
d_gene: -; v_gene: TRBV20-1; len: 14; CDR3aa: CSARAEGGWSPLHF
d_gene: -; v_gene: TRBV10-3; len: 14; CDR3aa: CASSPKISAETLYF
d_gene: -; v_gene: TRBV7-2; len: 17; CDR3aa: CASSLGRRVLTTYEQYF
d_gene: TRBD1; v_gene: TRBV29-1; len: 12; CDR3aa: CSVETGARGYTF
d_gene: TRBD1; v_gene: TRBV7-2; len: 13; CDR3aa: CASSTQRGHTGFF
d_gene: -; v_gene: TRBV11-2; len: 17; CDR3aa: CASSPLQRASVPYEQYF
d_gene: -; v_gene: TRBV5-1; len: 14; CDR3aa: CASSQTPGSFEQYF
d_gene: TRBD1; v_gene: TRBV11-2; len: 16; CDR3aa: CASSLPRTGKNTEAFF
d_gene: -; v_gene: TRBV10-3; len: 13; CDR3aa: CATGGGFSYEQYF
d_gene: -; v_gene: TRBV20-1; len: 13; CDR3aa: CSALLAVQETQYF
d_gene: TRBD2; v_gene: TRBV10-2; len: 13; CDR3aa: CASSTSGYNEQFF
d_gene: -; v_gene: TRBV12-3/TRBV12-4; len: 15; CDR3aa: CASSFVSGENYGYTF
d_gene: TRBD1; v_gene: TRBV19; len: 12; CDR3aa: CASRNRGDTQYF
d_gene: TRBD1; v_gene: TRBV12-3/TRBV12-4; len: 17; CDR3aa: CASSPMTGGVRTGELFF
d_gene: TRBD2; v_gene: TRBV7-2; len: 16; CDR3aa: CASSLASGRPYNEQFF
d_gene: -; v_gene: TRBV10-3; len: 16; CDR3aa: CAISDPDRANTGELFF
d_gene: TRBD2; v_gene: TRBV3-1; len: 15; CDR3aa: CASSPQAGGPYEQYF
d_gene: -; v_gene: TRBV6-1; len: 15; CDR3aa: CASSEGGLALYEQYF
d_gene: -; v_gene: TRBV28; len: 17; CDR3aa: CASNYGRRITTLYGYTF
d_gene: -; v_gene: TRBV20-1; len: 15; CDR3aa: CSARGKRSSTDTQYF
d_gene: -; v_gene: TRBV3-1; len: 16; CDR3aa: CASSQVQGSPAGELFF
d_gene: -; v_gene: TRBV6-7; len: 16; CDR3aa: CASSYHGAGRQDGYTF
d_gene: -; v_gene: TRBV10-2; len: 18; CDR3aa: CASSEGFRSGAGDTEAFF
d_gene: -; v_gene: TRBV6-5; len: 13; CDR3aa: CASSLTQGTEQYF
d_gene: TRBD1; v_gene: TRBV5-5; len: 15; CDR3aa: CASSPRTGANTEAFF